This T cell receptor (beta chain) appears in the sequencing data of a study of cytomegalovirus exposure and HLA in healthy donors. Broader study findings: Listed as cytomegalovirus-associated were 150 or so TCR beta chains. Both high specificity and high sensitivity reportedly marked the classifier's diagnosis of cytomegalovirus status. Rare TCR sequences predominated, though certain public TCRs were found in many donors.

A word on this clone: No antigen is known for it. Other DNA sequences in the same sample also yield this CDR3.

Germline-derived CDR1 and CDR2 are SGHVS and FQNEAQ. The CDR3 runs to 14 residues. Trimming took off 1 base at V and 3 bases at J, with 8 bases between the two ends. Profiled with immunoSEQ multiplex PCR; TCRdb holds only in-frame clones, not every one. Here the sample spans roughly 350,000 clones, roughly 90% being singletons. The rearrangement uses TRBV7-8 and TRBJ2-3; a weak D match, TRBD2 (6 bases). The origin of this receptor is a woman aged 18-29 years in good health and CMV-seronegative. The specimen sequenced was PBMCs. In DNA, the CDR3 is TGTGCCAGCAGCTTAGTCGGGAGAACAGATACGCAGTATTTT. It is translated as CASSLVGRTDTQYF. Variable domain in full (rest from reference TRBV7-8 and TRBJ2-3): GAGVSQSPRYKVAKRGQDVALRCDPISGHVSLFWYQQALGQGPEFLTYFQNEAQLDKSGLPSDRFFAERPEGSVSTLKIQRTQQEDSAVYLCASSLVGRTDTQYFGPGTRLTVL.